A single sample is the source of the 9 T cell receptor beta chains below, sequenced in a study of blood T cell repertoires in COVID-19. Generated by immunoSEQ multiplex PCR, the TCRdb table keeps only in-frame clones and is missing some. The sample yields 150,000 to 200,000 clones, 75% to 85% seen once. Sequencing was performed on PBMCs or T cells enriched from blood (not recorded which). All receptors come from a middle-aged man who had recovered from COVID-19.

The chain is built from TRBV7-9 and TRBJ1-4; D ambiguous. Germline V gene lookup returns CDR1 SEHNR and CDR2 FQNEAQ (reference sequence). This CDR3 has 15 amino acids. Trimming took 5 bases from V and 3 from J, leaving 13 bases between them. DNA for the CDR3: TGTGCCAGCAGCGTCGGGGAATCTGCTAATGAAAAACTGTTTTTT. Translation: CASSVGESANEKLFF.

The chain recombines TRBV27 with TRBJ1-5; 8 nucleotides line up with TRBD1. Losses at the gene ends were 5 bases for V and 6 bases for J; bases not matched to a gene: 3. The length of the CDR3 is 13 residues. From germline, CDR1 is MNHEY and CDR2 SMNVEV (reference sequence). CDR3 amino acids: CASSVDRGQPQHF. CDR3 DNA sequence: TGTGCCAGCAGTGTCGACAGGGGTCAGCCCCAGCATTTT.

Of note for this clone: The sample holds other DNA sequences that translate to the same CDR3. The CDR3 coding sequence is TGCGCCAGCAGCTCACAGGGCGACACTGAAGCTTTCTTT. Translated, it gives CASSSQGDTEAFF. This sequence joins TRBV5-1 and TRBJ1-1; D perhaps matches TRBD1 (6 bases). The CDR3 contains 13 residues. CDR1 SGHRS and CDR2 YFSETQ come from the germline V gene. Trimming pared 3 bases from V and 3 bases from J, leaving 9 bases between.

CDR3 DNA: TGCGCCAGCAGCCAAGCCACCGGGGAGGGGGATACGCAGTATTTT. The encoded protein is CASSQATGEGDTQYF. The chain has TRBV4-1 and TRBJ2-3; 7 bases are shared with TRBD2. After removal of 1 base from V and 6 bases from J, the junction contained 7 bases not matched to a gene. This CDR3 spans 15 amino acids. Germline V CDR1 and CDR2: MGHRA, YSYEKL.

The J gene is TRBJ2-3, the V gene TRBV10-2, with TRBD1 matching over 10 bases. Germline-derived CDR1 and CDR2 are WSHSY and SAAADI. J gave up 5 bases and V 5 bases, and 10 bases lay outside the gene matches. The CDR3 loop spans 16 amino acids. Here the CDR3 DNA reads TGCGCCAGCAGTAACCCGGGACAGGGGAGTGGAGATACGCAGTATTTT. Its translation is CASSNPGQGSGDTQYF.

The chain has TRBV6-5 and TRBJ2-5; D may be TRBD1 (6 bases). CDR3 length equals 12 residues. Trimming removed 6 bases from V and 9 bases from J, with 14 bases in between. Germline CDR1 MNHEY, CDR2 SVGAGI. The CDR3 loop is CASSPVRGAQYF. For the CDR3, the DNA is TGTGCCAGCAGCCCGGTCAGGGGAGCCCAGTACTTC.

The gene calls are TRBV6-5 and TRBJ2-3; 9 bases match TRBD2. Looked up from germline, CDR1 is MNHEY and CDR2 is SVGAGI. The junction had 7 bases not matched to a gene; V was cut back by 6 bases and J by 6 bases. The CDR3 has 14 residues. CDR3 DNA: TGTGCCAGCAGGGGTAGCGGGGGCCCGGATACGCAGTATTTT. As protein: CASRGSGGPDTQYF.

J is TRBJ1-1 and V is TRBV6-6; unclear D gene. V lost 2 bases and J lost 4, with 8 bases in between. The CDR3 consists of 13 residues. Germline V gene lookup returns CDR1 MNHNY and CDR2 SVGAGI (reference sequence). DNA for the CDR3: TGTGCCAGCAGTTACCGACCGGGCACTGAAGCTTTCTTT. Amino acids: CASSYRPGTEAFF.

This clone was counted a single time. The chain employs TRBV29-1 and TRBJ2-1; TRBD2 agrees at 7 bases. The V and J ends lost 2 bases and 8 bases, in that order; junction bases with no gene match: 9. The germline CDR1 and CDR2 sequences are SQVTM and ANQGSEA. CDR3 length: 14 residues. CDR3 sequence: CSVEMRLANDEQFF. CDR3 nucleotides: TGCAGCGTTGAAATGCGACTAGCCAACGATGAGCAGTTCTTC.